The 10 T cell receptor beta chains below all came from one sample that was sequenced in a study of blood T cell repertoires in COVID-19 (dated by TCRdb to 2018 to 2020). To prepare the library, the immunoSEQ multiplex PCR assay was applied. TCRdb re-hosts the immuneACCESS table, in-frame sequences only. Its copies lack some clones; in the studies checked, an unresolved V gene accounts for under half of them, and the cause for the rest is not known. The sample has over 100,000 clones on record, more than 65% of them singletons. The ten biggest clones cover 7% to 9% of the sample. Material for sequencing was peripheral blood. The origin of the receptors is a woman at least 80 years old with active or convalescent COVID-19.

The chain carries TRBV23-1 and TRBJ2-1, with TRBD1 matching over 10 bases. TRBV23-1 is assigned to the ORF class and has an uncertain function. The trim removed 10 bases at V and 6 bases at J, leaving 21 bases unmatched. The CDR3 is 18 residues long. DNA of the CDR3: TGCGCCACCCTTTGGGACAGGGGCCTTGCGATACGCCGCAATGAGCAGTTCTTC. Translation: CATLWDRGLAIRRNEQFF.

The V call is TRBV11-1, the J call TRBJ2-1, with a weak D call TRBD2 (5 bases). Trimming left V 8 bases short and J 4 bases short, with 12 bases between. Germline V gene data show CDR1 as SGHAT and CDR2 as FQDESV (reference sequence). This CDR3 spans 13 amino acids. The CDR3 DNA reads TGTGCCAGCTCGAGACTAAAATACAATGAGCAGTTCTTC. It yields the protein CASSRLKYNEQFF.

This chain connects TRBV19 to TRBJ2-5; D gene ambiguous. The CDR3 sequence is 16 residues long. The ends were cut back, 4 bases at V and 1 base at J, with 16 bases in the middle. Germline-derived CDR1 and CDR2 are LNHDA and SQIVND (reference sequence). The CDR3 nucleotides read TGTGCCAGTAGTAAATTTTCGCGGTCTCTCCAAGAGACCCAGTACTTC. Translated: CASSKFSRSLQETQYF.

This chain links TRBV5-1 with TRBJ2-5, with TRBD1 matching 7 bases. Unmatched junction bases numbered 4, after V lost 2 bases and J lost 3 bases. Germline V gene sequence: CDR1 SGHRS, CDR2 YFSETQ. This CDR3 is 14 amino acids long. The CDR3 bases are TGCGCCAGCAGCTTTTCAGGACAGGAAGAGACCCAGTACTTC. It specifies CASSFSGQEETQYF.

The chain combines TRBV19 with TRBJ2-7; 12 positions agree with TRBD2. The J segment lost 2 bases and the V segment lost 6 bases, leaving 5 bases of the junction unmatched. The CDR3 length is 15 residues. Germline V lookup: CDR1 LNHDA, CDR2 SQIVND (reference sequence). The DNA for the CDR3 is TGTGCCAGTAGCTGGACTAGCGGGGAAACCTACGAGCAGTACTTC. Translated, it gives CASSWTSGETYEQYF.

J is TRBJ1-5 and V is TRBV24-1; 8 bases are shared with TRBD1. CDR3 length: 16 residues. CDR1 and CDR2 (germline): KGHDR, SFDVKD. V shed 4 bases, J shed 2 bases, and the junction held 6 bases outside the gene matches. CDR3 protein: CATSDPGQGGNQPQHF. The CDR3 coding sequence is TGTGCCACCAGTGACCCTGGACAGGGTGGCAATCAGCCCCAGCATTTT.

J is TRBJ1-1 and V is TRBV19; D is unresolved. CDR3 length: 14 residues. CDR1 is LNHDA and CDR2 is SQIVND in the germline V gene (reference sequence). The germline V and J ends were trimmed by 4 bases and 8 bases, with 17 bases remaining between them. Written as DNA, the CDR3 is TGTGCCAGTAGTAGATTTAGAGACGGGAGAGAAGCTTTCTTT. Its protein product is CASSRFRDGREAFF.

This chain joins TRBV5-4 and TRBJ2-1; possibly TRBD1 for D (6 bases). Trimming left V 0 bases short and J 0 bases short, with 10 bases between. CDR1 and CDR2 from the germline V gene are SGHNT and YYREEE (reference sequence). The CDR3 length is 16 residues. DNA of the CDR3: TGTGCCAGCAGCTTGGGGCAGGGGATCTCCTACAATGAGCAGTTCTTC. It yields the protein CASSLGQGISYNEQFF.

Only one count was recorded for this clone. In nucleotides, the CDR3 is TGTGCCAGCAGCTTAGCGCGGGTCGATACGCAGTATTTT. The encoded protein is CASSLARVDTQYF. The V gene is TRBV7-9, the J gene TRBJ2-3; possible D gene TRBD2, 5 bases. From germline, CDR1 is SEHNR and CDR2 FQNEAQ (reference sequence). Trimming removed 0 bases from V and 6 bases from J, with 7 bases in between. The CDR3 sequence is 13 residues long.

The chain couples TRBV28 to TRBJ2-7, with unresolved D. The V gene lost 4 bases and the J gene lost 0 bases, with 10 bases spanning the gap. Germline CDR1 MDHEN, CDR2 SYDVKM. The CDR3 extends over 14 amino acids. The CDR3 sequence is CASSSNTGSYEQYF. CDR3 coding DNA: TGTGCCAGCAGTTCCAATACGGGCTCCTACGAGCAGTACTTC. Full variable domain (missing parts from reference TRBV28 and TRBJ2-7): DVKVTQSSRYLVKRTGEKVFLECVQDMDHENMFWYRQDPGLGLRLIYFSYDVKMKEKGDIPEGYSVSREKKERFSLILESASTNQTSMYLCASSSNTGSYEQYFGPGTRLTVT.